Below are 31 T cell receptor beta chains sequenced from a single sample in a study of CD8+CD57+ T cells in acquired aplastic anemia. Whoever was chosen for sequencing had shown CD8+CD57+ cell expansion by flow cytometry. Template material for TCR beta VDJ and CDR3 profiling consisted of genomic DNA. TCRdb called the reads again in MiXCR, with one record for every CDR3 protein. The sample has fewer than 250,000 distinct CDR3 sequences, approximately 50% seen once. Sequencing was performed on sorted CD4+, CD8+, or CD8+CD57+ T cells (not recorded which) from PBMCs. The receptor set was obtained from a human donor with aplastic anemia.

This clonotype has more than one count but fewer than ten. The chain uses TRBV7-3 and TRBJ2-3; 7 positions agree with TRBD2. Unmatched junction bases numbered 11, after V lost 2 bases and J lost 0 bases. CDR1 and CDR2 (germline): SGHTA, FQGTGA. CDR3 size: 18 residues. CDR3 amino acids: CASSLAARRGTSTDTQYF. The DNA for the CDR3 is TGTGCCAGCAGCTTAGCCGCTCGGCGGGGGACCAGCACAGATACGCAGTATTTT.

A word on this clonotype: One end of the junction varies from germline; a read error may be responsible. V usage is TRBV7-7 and J usage is TRBJ1-1, with a weak D call TRBD1 (6 bases). The germline V gene encodes CDR1 SSHAT and CDR2 FNYEAQ (reference sequence). The CDR3 length is 15 residues. CDR3 amino acids: CASSSDRTANTEAFF. The CDR3 DNA is TGTGCTAGCAGCTCGGATCGGACAGCCAACACTGAAGCTTTCTTT.

This clonotype was counted ten times or more. This sequence joins TRBV2 and TRBJ1-1, with D perhaps matching TRBD1 (5 bases). Trimming removed 6 bases from V and 1 base from J, with 21 bases in between. The CDR3 has 17 amino acids. Germline values: CDR1 SNHLY, CDR2 FYNNEI. CDR3 coding DNA: TGTGCCAGCAGAGGCCCCGGACCGGGGGAGAAGAACACTGAAGCTTTCTTT. The encoded protein is CASRGPGPGEKNTEAFF.

This clonotype was detected only a few times. A read error may be the cause here, since a much bigger clone is one base away. V gene TRBV2 combines with J gene TRBJ2-2; D might be TRBD1 (5 bases). The CDR3 loop spans 11 amino acids. V lost 6 bases and J 6 bases, leaving 5 bases between the germline ends. Germline values: CDR1 SNHLY, CDR2 FYNNEI. The chain's CDR3 is CASSRAGELFF. The CDR3 nucleotides are TGTGCCAGCAGCAGGGCCGGGGAGCTGTTTTTT.

The chain joins TRBV5-1 to TRBJ1-2, with 9 bases aligning to TRBD1. J was trimmed by 8 bases and V by 7 bases; bases with no gene match: 9. Germline V lookup: CDR1 SGHRS, CDR2 YFSETQ. This CDR3 has 13 residues. Here the CDR3 DNA reads TGCGCCAGCTACGGGACAGGGAGGGGAGGCTACACCTTC. This codes for CASYGTGRGGYTF.

A remark on this clonotype: A much larger clonotype is one base distant, so this may be a read error. The chain employs TRBV9 and TRBJ2-1, with a tentative D call TRBD2 (6 bases). This CDR3 is 16 amino acids long. The germline V and J ends were trimmed by 2 bases and 5 bases, with 17 bases remaining between them. The V gene's germline CDR1 is SGDLS and CDR2 YYNGEE. Here the CDR3 DNA reads TGTGCCAGCAGCGTTTATAGCGGTAAAAGAAACAATGAGCAGTTCTTC. This encodes CASSVYSGKRNNEQFF.

The chain employs TRBV12-3 or TRBV12-4 and TRBJ1-5; weak D call: TRBD1 (6 bases). Trimming removed 3 bases at V and 4 bases at J, with 13 bases between. CDR3 length equals 15 residues. The CDR3 is CASSFARQANQPQHF. CDR3 nucleotides: TGTGCCAGCAGTTTTGCCCGACAGGCAAATCAGCCCCAGCATTTT.

The chain recombines TRBV7-2 with TRBJ2-1; 7 bases are shared with TRBD1. Germline lookup yields CDR1 SGHTA and CDR2 FQGNSA. V shed 5 bases, J shed 8 bases, and the junction held 9 bases outside the gene matches. This CDR3 is 14 amino acids long. Written as DNA, the CDR3 is TGTGCCAGCAGCGCCGACAGGGTAGGCGATGAGCAGTTCTTC. Amino acids: CASSADRVGDEQFF.

This clonotype was counted at least ten times. The J gene is TRBJ2-3, the V gene TRBV7-3, with unresolved D. The V gene's germline CDR1 is SGHTA and CDR2 FQGTGA. Trimming left V 2 bases short and J 3 bases short, with 6 bases between. The CDR3 length is 13 residues. This CDR3 is CASSLLGTDTQYF. The CDR3 nucleotides read TGTGCCAGCAGCTTACTGGGGACAGATACGCAGTATTTT.

On this clonotype: One end of the junction does not line up with germline, which may come from a read error. This chain links TRBV6-1 with TRBJ2-7; no clear D. The CDR3 totals 11 residues. Germline CDR1 reads MNHNS; CDR2 reads SASEGT. CDR3 bases: TGTGCCAGCGGTGATAATTACGAGCAGTACTTC. This encodes CASGDNYEQYF.

In this sample, this clonotype turned up many times. This chain uses TRBV7-9 with TRBJ2-1, with 14 bases matching TRBD2. V was clipped by 4 bases and J by 7 bases; unmatched bases: 3. The V gene's germline CDR1 is SEHNR and CDR2 FQNEAQ (reference sequence). The CDR3 sequence is 15 residues long. In DNA form, the CDR3 reads TGTGCCAGCAGCTCCGGACTAGCGGGAGGAAATGAGCAGTTCTTC. Its protein product is CASSSGLAGGNEQFF.

The chain combines TRBV10-3 with TRBJ1-2; 7 bases agree with TRBD1. Trimming cost V 7 bases and J 6 bases; bases outside gene matches: 2. Germline V CDR1 and CDR2: ENHRY, SYGVKD. The CDR3 extends over 11 amino acids. The CDR3 sequence: CAITGTDGYTF. The CDR3 nucleotides are TGTGCCATCACCGGGACAGATGGCTACACCTTC.

Turning to this clonotype: A read error may explain this, as a much larger clone is one base away. The chain recombines TRBV5-6 with TRBJ1-1, with 10 bases identical to TRBD1. The CDR3 sequence is 15 residues long. Trimming removed 4 bases from V and 3 bases from J; junction bases left unmatched: 6. Germline CDR1 SGHDT, CDR2 YYEEEE. This CDR3 reads CASSGDRGLYTEAFF. The CDR3 region has the DNA TGTGCCAGCAGCGGGGACAGGGGCTTGTACACTGAAGCTTTCTTT.

On this clonotype itself: Just one base apart from a much larger clone, this may be a read error. The chain employs TRBV30 and TRBJ2-7, with 9 bases aligning to TRBD2. The V and J ends lost 4 bases and 7 bases, in that order; junction bases with no gene match: 5. Germline lookup yields CDR1 GTSNPN and CDR2 SVGIG (reference sequence). The length of the CDR3 is 12 residues. This CDR3 is CAWKGLAQEQYF. Written as DNA, the CDR3 is TGTGCCTGGAAAGGACTAGCGCAAGAGCAGTACTTC.

This clonotype came up many times. V gene TRBV24-1 combines with J gene TRBJ2-2, with D perhaps matching TRBD2 (6 bases). Germline CDR1 is KGHDR and CDR2 is SFDVKD. The CDR3 consists of 15 residues. The V gene lost 3 bases and the J gene lost 5 bases, with 12 bases spanning the gap. The CDR3 sequence: CATSDEEGYTGELFF. CDR3 DNA: TGTGCCACCAGTGATGAGGAGGGTTATACCGGGGAGCTGTTTTTT.

The rearrangement joins TRBV6-1 to TRBJ2-3; D gene ambiguous. Germline CDR1 reads MNHNS; CDR2 reads SASEGT. The CDR3 loop spans 19 amino acids. The V end was cut by 1 base, the J end by 0 bases, with 20 bases between. CDR3 DNA sequence: TGTGCCAGCAGTGAAGTATTATTATATGGCCGAGGAAGCACAGATACGCAGTATTTT. Translated: CASSEVLLYGRGSTDTQYF.

This clonotype was seen ten or more times. This rearrangement joins TRBV6-4 to TRBJ2-5; D is undetermined. V lost 4 bases and J lost 5, with 11 bases in between. There are 13 residues in the CDR3. Germline assignment: CDR1 MRHNA and CDR2 SNTAGT. CDR3 residues: CASSAVLGETQYF. CDR3 in DNA: TGTGCCAGCAGTGCTGTCTTGGGGGAGACCCAGTACTTC.

The chain carries TRBV13 and TRBJ2-7; 9 bases line up with TRBD1. The CDR3 extends over 16 amino acids. CDR1 is PRHDT, CDR2 FYEKMQ, per germline (reference sequence). The V segment lost 4 bases and the J segment 2 bases; nucleotides outside the gene matches: 9. The CDR3 region is CASSSLQGAPPYEQYF. The CDR3, as DNA: TGTGCCAGCAGCTCATTACAGGGGGCCCCTCCCTACGAGCAGTACTTC.

The rearrangement uses TRBV30 and TRBJ1-6; 11 bases fit TRBD1. Germline V gives CDR1 GTSNPN, CDR2 SVGIG (reference sequence). The CDR3 is 14 amino acids. The V and J ends lost 2 bases and 9 bases, in that order; junction bases with no gene match: 3. Written as DNA, the CDR3 is TGTGCCTGGAGTCCCGGGACAGGGGGTTCACCCCTCCACTTT. It yields the protein CAWSPGTGGSPLHF. The full variable domain, in which reference TRBV30 and TRBJ1-6 provide the parts outside the CDR3, is SQTIHQWPATLVQPVGSPLSLECTVEGTSNPNLYWYRQAAGRGLQLLFYSVGIGQISSEVPQNLSASRPQDRQFILSSKKLLLSDSGFYLCAWSPGTGGSPLHFGNGTRLTVT.

The chain links TRBV5-6 to TRBJ2-1; TRBD2 matches 8 bases. This CDR3 comprises 19 residues. CDR1 SGHDT and CDR2 YYEEEE come from the germline V gene. The V segment lost 4 bases and the J segment 8 bases; nucleotides outside the gene matches: 23. This CDR3 reads CASSPSAGGIPLQTDEQFF. The CDR3 DNA follows: TGTGCCAGCAGCCCCTCCGCGGGAGGAATCCCCCTACAAACGGATGAGCAGTTCTTC.

This clonotype came up many times. The chain links TRBV6-6 to TRBJ2-7; 8 nucleotides agree with TRBD1. CDR1 is MNHNY, CDR2 SVGAGI, per germline (reference sequence). CDR3 length equals 14 residues. The trim removed 6 bases at V and 6 bases at J, leaving 10 bases unmatched. CDR3 DNA: TGTGCCAGCAGAAAGACAGGGGATATCTCCGAGCAGTACTTC. Encoded protein: CASRKTGDISEQYF.

The chain has TRBV7-8 and TRBJ1-2, with D tentatively TRBD1 (6 bases). This CDR3 region has 15 residues. Germline V gene sequence: CDR1 SGHVS, CDR2 FQNEAQ. Deletions cut 8 bases from V and 4 bases from J, with 20 bases between. The CDR3 nucleotides read TGTGCCAGCGACGCCATTTCCAAGGGGGGCTATGGCTACACCTTC. It specifies CASDAISKGGYGYTF.

For this clonotype: A read error may explain this, as a much larger clone is one base away. This chain joins TRBV7-3 and TRBJ2-7, with D maybe TRBD1 (6 bases). This CDR3 is built from 14 residues. Germline CDR1 reads SGHTA; CDR2 reads FQGTGA. This CDR3 reads CASSLGQGWYEQHF. The DNA for the CDR3 is TGTGCCAGCAGCTTAGGCCAGGGGTGGTACGAGCAGCACTTC. Drawing the rest from reference TRBV7-3 and TRBJ2-7, the complete variable domain is GAGVSQTPSNKVTEKGKYVELRCDPISGHTALYWYRQSLGQGPEFLIYFQGTGAADDSGLPNDRFFAVRPEGSVSTLKIQRTERGDSAVYLCASSLGQGWYEQHFGPGTRLTVT.

This clonotype was counted ten times or more. The rearrangement uses TRBV2 and TRBJ2-7, with 7 bases lining up with TRBD1. Germline-derived CDR1 and CDR2 are SNHLY and FYNNEI. V shed 4 bases and J 3 bases; nucleotides not matched to a gene: 6. The CDR3 is made up of 14 amino acids. This chain's CDR3 is CASSVNRGGYEQYF. The CDR3 region has the DNA TGTGCCAGCAGTGTCAACAGGGGTGGCTACGAGCAGTACTTC.

This sequence joins TRBV5-6 and TRBJ1-5; D call uncertain. CDR3 length: 15 residues. Between the trimmed V and J ends, which lost 0 bases and 4 bases, there was a span of 11 bases. Germline V lookup: CDR1 SGHDT, CDR2 YYEEEE. The CDR3, as DNA: TGTGCCAGCAGCTTGGGGCTGCAGATTAATCAGCCCCAGCATTTT. Protein product: CASSLGLQINQPQHF.

This chain joins TRBV27 and TRBJ2-6, with TRBD2 as a possible D gene (5 bases). Germline V gene sequence: CDR1 MNHEY, CDR2 SMNVEV (reference sequence). The CDR3 is 14 amino acids. Trimming took 7 bases from V and 3 from J, leaving 10 bases between them. The CDR3: CASMVSGGANVLTF. The DNA for the CDR3 is TGTGCCAGCATGGTCAGCGGTGGGGCCAACGTCCTGACTTTC. The full variable domain, completed using reference TRBV27 and TRBJ2-6, is EAQVTQNPRYLITVTGKKLTVTCSQNMNHEYMSWYRQDPGLGLRQIYYSMNVEVTDKGDVPEGYKVSRKEKRNFPLILESPSPNQTSLYFCASMVSGGANVLTFGAGSRLTVL.

This clonotype was seen many times. The chain combines TRBV4-3 with TRBJ2-7; a possible D gene is TRBD1 (6 bases). The germline gives CDR1 LGHNA, CDR2 YSLEER. The ends were cut back, 1 base at V and 5 bases at J, with 18 bases in the middle. The CDR3 is 16 amino acids. For the CDR3, the DNA is TGCGCCAGCAGCCAAGGGCGGACCACAGGGTTTAACGAGCAGTACTTC. Its protein is CASSQGRTTGFNEQYF.

A note on this clonotype: A read error may be the cause here, since a much bigger clone is one base away. The V and J genes are TRBV6-5 and TRBJ2-7, with 8 bases matching TRBD2. The CDR3 totals 14 residues. Germline V gives CDR1 MNHEY, CDR2 SVGAGI. This chain's CDR3 is CASSYTSGGYGQYF. In nucleotides, the CDR3 is TGTGCCAGCAGTTATACCAGCGGGGGTTACGGGCAGTACTTC.

This clonotype was found a few times. Written as DNA, the CDR3 is TGTGCCAGCAGTTTCGGGGCGCCCTACGAGCAGTACTTC. This encodes CASSFGAPYEQYF. The chain uses TRBV27 and TRBJ2-7, with D possibly called TRBD1 or TRBD2 (5 bases each). Trimming left V 3 bases short and J 2 bases short, with 8 bases between. The CDR3 is 13 amino acids. CDR1 is MNHEY, CDR2 SMNVEV, per germline (reference sequence).

This clonotype was observed a handful of times. J is TRBJ1-3 and V is TRBV15, with TRBD1 matching 8 bases. The germline V gene encodes CDR1 LNHNV and CDR2 YYDKDF (reference sequence). The CDR3 is 14 residues long. V lost 3 bases to trimming and J lost 2 bases; unmatched junction nucleotides: 0. CDR3 nucleotide sequence: TGTGCCACCAGCAGGACAGGGGCTGGAAACACCATATATTTT. This encodes CATSRTGAGNTIYF. Together with reference TRBV15 and TRBJ1-3, the CDR3 gives the full variable domain: DAMVIQNPRYQVTQFGKPVTLSCSQTLNHNVMYWYQQKSSQAPKLLFHYYDKDFNNEADTPDNFQSRRPNTSFCFLDIRSPGLGDTAMYLCATSRTGAGNTIYFGEGSWLTVV.

The rearrangement links TRBV9 to TRBJ2-5, with TRBD1 matching 8 bases. This CDR3 contains 17 residues. V was pared by 4 bases and J by 2 bases, with 13 bases of the junction left unmatched. Germline V lookup: CDR1 SGDLS, CDR2 YYNGEE. This CDR3 is CASSYLGGTGQQETQYF. The CDR3 DNA follows: TGTGCCAGCAGCTACTTAGGTGGGACAGGCCAGCAAGAGACCCAGTACTTC.